The 4 T cell receptor beta chains presented below share a single source sample, sequenced in a study of spatial heterogeneity in lung cancer. A single record per CDR3 protein comes from TCRdb applying MiXCR to the 5' RACE reads. Found here are over 35,000 distinct CDR3 sequences, approximately 10% of them singletons; the top ten hold roughly 15%. Time point: blood at routine non-recurrence follow-up after resection. Here the sequenced sample was PBMCs, taken at follow-up. The receptor set was obtained from a female donor with early-stage non-small cell lung cancer.

This clonotype occurred many times. The chain uses TRBV6-1 and TRBJ2-4; TRBD1 agrees at 7 bases. The V and J ends lost 3 bases and 0 bases, in that order; junction bases with no gene match: 5. CDR1 and CDR2 from the germline V gene are MNHNS and SASEGT. The CDR3 runs 16 residues. The CDR3 is CASSERQGLAKNIQYF. The CDR3 DNA follows: TGTGCCAGCAGTGAGAGACAGGGCCTAGCCAAAAACATTCAGTACTTC.

Ten or more counts support this clonotype. The rearrangement joins TRBV20-1 to TRBJ2-4; 9 positions match TRBD2. The V gene end was trimmed by 0 bases and the J gene end by 5 bases; junction bases not matched to a gene: 8. The V gene's germline CDR1 is DFQATT and CDR2 SNEGSKA (reference sequence). The CDR3 is 16 amino acids. The CDR3 nucleotides read TGCAGTGCTAGAGATGATGTGCGGGGGGGCCAAAACATTCAGTACTTC. It yields the protein CSARDDVRGGQNIQYF.

The chain employs TRBV6-2 or TRBV6-3 and TRBJ1-1; D not resolved. Trimming removed 2 bases at V and 5 bases at J, with 6 bases between. The CDR3 runs 12 residues. CDR1 is MNHEY, CDR2 SVGEGT, per germline. CDR3 region: CASSYAETEAFF. CDR3 bases: TGTGCCAGCAGTTACGCGGAAACTGAAGCTTTCTTT.

This clonotype was detected many times. The rearrangement links TRBV20-1 to TRBJ2-5; possible D gene TRBD1, 6 bases. CDR3 length equals 14 residues. The V end was cut by 1 base, the J end by 2 bases, with 11 bases between. Germline values: CDR1 DFQATT, CDR2 SNEGSKA (reference sequence). CDR3 in amino acids: CSARASGVQETQYF. DNA for the CDR3: TGCAGTGCTAGAGCTTCAGGGGTACAAGAGACCCAGTACTTC.